What follows describes a single T cell receptor (beta chain). The data were obtained in a study of blood T cell repertoires in COVID-19. About the research overall: Both acute and convalescent COVID-19 samples were obtained from the United States, Italy and Spain. The analysed material was cDNA or gDNA that came from T cells, B-cell-depleted T cells, or PBMCs.

Only in-frame clones appear in the TCRdb table, and some are missing; sequencing was by immunoSEQ multiplex PCR. The data hold about 220,000 clones, with around 86% observed a single time. Sequenced material: peripheral blood. The sequence was obtained from a human donor in a cohort sampled during active COVID-19.

CDR3 amino acids: CASSAGEPGANVLTF. The CDR3 bases are TGTGCCAGCAGCGCGGGGGAGCCTGGGGCCAACGTCCTGACTTTC. The rearrangement uses TRBV11-1 and TRBJ2-6, with 7 bases matching TRBD2. Looked up from germline, CDR1 is SGHAT and CDR2 is FQDESV (reference sequence). V gave up 5 bases and J gave up 2 bases; unmatched junction bases: 3. This CDR3 comprises 15 residues.